The T cell receptor (beta chain) described here comes from a study of tumor-infiltrating lymphocytes in primary liver carcinoma (dated by TCRdb to between 2016 and 2019). For context, the study as a whole: Between late 2015 and early 2016, roughly five patients in China with histopathologically diagnosed primary liver carcinoma had surgical resection. Of the five patients, three men and two women aged 30 to 69 years, four had hepatocellular carcinoma and one had combined HCC and intrahepatic cholangiocarcinoma. The tumors of the five patients were staged as T1-T3 N0M0, with maximum diameters ranging from about 4 to 10 cm. Roughly 3.5 to 7.5 million productive TCRbeta reads were obtained per sample, and no significant difference in read depth was found between tissue types. Across five regions of each liver tumor, along with adjacent normal tissue and blood, the study brought together TCRbeta repertoire sequencing, expression microarrays and whole-exome sequencing. A total of 35 or so specimens from 5 patients went through TCRbeta repertoire sequencing, namely 25 tumor regions, 5 adjacent noncancerous liver tissues and 5 peripheral blood samples. Technical replicate repertoires showed high reproducibility, with mean shared-clone rates roughly 0.89 and correlation coefficients above 0.95. Points the paper makes about the study in general: Only the TCR beta chain was sequenced, which likely underestimates true repertoire diversity because unpaired alpha chains were not captured. The top 250 clones accounted for a significantly greater share of the repertoire in tumors than in blood (p = 0.039). Only 4 or 5 patients were included in the study, and the authors note that the findings should be validated in a larger study. Since the samples were bulk and unsorted, there was no way to compare CD4+ and CD8+ T cell repertoires. Consistent with antigen-driven expansion, pairs of tumor regions showed higher repertoire overlap (mean around 35%) than either tumor-adjacent pairs (roughly 17%) or tumor-blood pairs (about 15%).

Starting from about 550 ng total RNA, TCRbeta-specific cDNA was produced by reverse transcription with a constant-region primer and ProtoScript II reverse transcriptase. Three nested multiplex PCR rounds, following a slightly modified ARM-PCR procedure, were used to build the TCRbeta libraries. Sample barcodes and Illumina adapters were added in a final 25-cycle PCR using Deep VentR polymerase. Before sequencing, amplicons of 200-500 bp were gel-purified using a QIAquick gel extraction kit. An Illumina HiSeq 2500 was used to sequence the TCRbeta amplicons with 250-bp paired-end reads. The paper's processing steps were these. To recover full CDR3 sequences, reads were quality-trimmed using Trimmomatic v0.33 and paired reads were then merged using FLASH v1.2.11. V, D and J germline segments were assigned to the rearranged TCRbeta sequences by MiGEC v1.2.1b. Clonotype statistics and Shannon-Wiener diversity indices were calculated with VDJtools v1.0.0. To reduce sampling bias, subsequent analyses other than the diversity analysis used only the 250 most abundant clonotypes in each sample. TCRdb reprocessing: public reads trimmed at Q25 with fastp, clones called with MiXCR, in-frame beta chains kept. Rows matching on CDR3 protein sequence are summarized as one entry with the most common DNA and genes. TCRdb, not the authors, supplied the V and J calls. The sample contains 300,000 to 350,000 distinct CDR3 sequences, roughly three fifths of them found a single time. More than 15% of the sample goes to the ten largest clones.

Points on this clonotype: Its binding antigen is unknown. The conserved final phenylalanine or tryptophan is absent from the CDR3, which likely points to a read error.

RNA from unsorted whole blood was extracted with TRIzol reagent, and germline DNA was obtained with the DNeasy Blood & Tissue kit. Chronic HBV infection was present in the patients, and the patients were treatment-naive at sampling. Approximately 4.1 milliliters of peripheral blood were collected into K2EDTA tubes before surgery. Input material: peripheral blood. The source of this sequence is a woman in her 30s with primary liver carcinoma and hepatitis B virus infection.

The CDR3 protein: CASSFRLASRQETQYY. The DNA is TGTGCCAGCAGCTTCAGACTAGCGAGTCGCCAAGAGACCCAGTACTAT. In this chain, TRBV11-3 is recombined with TRBJ2-5; 8 bases in the junction line up with TRBD2. After removal of 3 bases from V and 1 base from J, the junction retains 7 bases not matched to a gene. Reading the germline V gene gives CDR1 SGHNT and CDR2 YENEEA. The CDR3 has 16 amino acids, counting both end residues. Only CDR3 DNA remains: 48 bases, in frame from the first base.